The source of this T cell receptor beta chain is a study of blood T cell repertoires in COVID-19. On the study more broadly: Nucleic acid was either cDNA or gDNA, and it came from T cells, B-cell-depleted T cells, or PBMCs.

Per the germline V gene, CDR1 is LNHDA and CDR2 is SQIVND (reference sequence). This CDR3 is 13 amino acids long. The germline V and J ends were trimmed by 5 bases and 0 bases, with 7 bases remaining between them. Membership in each cohort depended on participant-reported clinical history. Someone with COVID-19 had been met by exposed participants within 2 weeks before study entry. In the original analysis: Estimation of nucleated cell counts was performed using reference gene primer amplification. Assay: immunoSEQ multiplex PCR; the TCRdb copy retains only in-frame clones and omits some. The V and J calls and clone size come from that table; D and trimming were worked out from the DNA. The sample consists of 430,000 or so clones, about 88% of them appearing once.

The receptor comes from a woman in her late teens or twenties who had been exposed to COVID-19. The sequenced material came from PBMCs or T cells enriched from blood (not recorded which). This sequence joins TRBV19 and TRBJ1-1; the D is unclear. CDR3 sequence (DNA): TGTGCCAGTAGTTCGGTGGTGAACACTGAAGCTTTCTTT. Residues: CASSSVVNTEAFF. Using reference TRBV19 and TRBJ1-1 for the parts outside the CDR3, the full variable domain is DGGITQSPKYLFRKEGQNVTLSCEQNLNHDAMYWYRQDPGQGLRLIYYSQIVNDFQKGDIAEGYSVSREKKESFPLTVTSAQKNPTAFYLCASSSVVNTEAFFGQGTRLTVV.